This passage covers 17 T cell receptor beta chains from one sample sequenced in a study of T cells in Graves' hyperthyroidism and ophthalmopathy. Amplification targeted TCR beta CDR3 regions from RNA transcripts. The TCR CDR3 first-round RT-PCR relied on the HTBI primer set. A single record per CDR3 protein comes from TCRdb applying MiXCR to the multiplex PCR reads. The sample lists 550,000 to 600,000 distinct CDR3 sequences, around 17% occurring once. The specimen sequenced was blood. The receptors stem from a woman in her late teens or twenties with Graves' hyperthyroidism.

This chain uses TRBV2 with TRBJ2-7; D tentatively fits TRBD1 or TRBD2 (7 bases each). Germline V CDR1 and CDR2: SNHLY, FYNNEI. V lost 7 bases, J lost 2 bases, and 21 bases lay in between. CDR3 size: 16 residues. CDR3 amino acids: CASISSSAGGAYEQYF. The CDR3 nucleotides are TGTGCCAGCATTTCTAGTTCGGCAGGGGGGGCCTACGAGCAGTACTTC. Drawing the rest from reference TRBV2 and TRBJ2-7, the complete variable domain is EPEVTQTPSHQVTQMGQEVILRCVPISNHLYFYWYRQILGQKVEFLVSFYNNEISEKSEIFDDQFSVERPDGSNFTLKIRSTKLEDSAMYFCASISSSAGGAYEQYFGPGTRLTVT.

This clonotype was counted at least ten times. The chain couples TRBV18 to TRBJ2-3; TRBD2 matches 10 bases. This CDR3 has 16 amino acids. Germline-derived CDR1 and CDR2 are KGHSH and LQKENI. V shed 6 bases and J 6 bases; nucleotides not matched to a gene: 12. The CDR3 is CASSPRLAGAQDTQYF. Written as DNA, the CDR3 is TGTGCCAGCTCCCCGCGCCTAGCGGGGGCCCAGGATACGCAGTATTTT.

The rearrangement links TRBV4-1 to TRBJ2-7, with a weak D call TRBD1 (6 bases). The CDR3 has 14 residues. Trimming removed 1 base at V and 2 bases at J, with 9 bases between. CDR1 and CDR2 (germline): MGHRA, YSYEKL. CDR3 amino acids: CASSQGQVAYEQYF. The CDR3 bases are TGCGCCAGCAGCCAAGGACAGGTCGCCTACGAGCAGTACTTC.

This clonotype was found many times. The chain combines TRBV7-6 with TRBJ2-5; no clear D. The V end lost 2 bases, the J end lost 2 bases, and 15 bases lay between the germline ends. CDR3 length: 16 amino acids. The germline V gene encodes CDR1 SGHVS and CDR2 FNYEAQ. This CDR3 is CASSLTDLLLQETQYF. CDR3 DNA: TGTGCCAGCAGCTTAACGGACCTTCTTCTTCAAGAGACCCAGTACTTC.

This rearrangement joins TRBV6-1 to TRBJ2-7, with TRBD1 as a possible D gene (5 bases). The germline V gene has CDR1 MNHNS and CDR2 SASEGT. This CDR3 region has 17 residues. Trimming cost V 9 bases and J 1 base, with 25 bases left between them. The DNA for the CDR3 is TGTGCCAGAGGAACAGGCTCCAGACTTCGAAGGTCCTACGAGCAGTACTTC. It translates to CARGTGSRLRRSYEQYF.

This clonotype was seen at least ten times. The gene calls are TRBV5-1 and TRBJ2-7, with D perhaps matching TRBD1 (5 bases). Germline CDR1 is SGHRS and CDR2 is YFSETQ. The CDR3 is made up of 14 amino acids. Trimming stripped 4 bases from V and 2 bases from J, with 13 bases between. Here the CDR3 reads CASSRTRDPYEQYF. The CDR3 region has the DNA TGCGCCAGCAGCCGGACACGAGACCCCTACGAGCAGTACTTC.

This chain uses TRBV27 with TRBJ2-2, with 8 nucleotides matching TRBD1. CDR1 and CDR2 from the germline V gene are MNHEY and SMNVEV (reference sequence). The ends lost 3 bases at V and 1 base at J; junction bases unmatched: 4. The CDR3 is 16 amino acids. For the CDR3, the DNA is TGTGCCAGCAGTTTCATTGGACAGGGGAACACCGGGGAGCTGTTTTTT. Residues: CASSFIGQGNTGELFF.

The rearrangement links TRBV10-3 to TRBJ2-3; TRBD1 or TRBD2 may be the D gene (5 bases each). Trimming pared 10 bases from V and 7 bases from J, leaving 12 bases between. From germline, CDR1 is ENHRY and CDR2 SYGVKD. CDR3 length: 11 residues. The CDR3 DNA is TGTGCCACCTATGGGACGAATACGCAGTATTTT. Its translation: CATYGTNTQYF.

The V gene is TRBV2, the J gene TRBJ2-5, with TRBD1 matching over 7 bases. CDR3 size: 15 residues. Germline V gives CDR1 SNHLY, CDR2 FYNNEI. Trimming took 6 bases from V and 5 from J; bases not matched to a gene: 12. The CDR3: CASSDLTGSRETQYF. For the CDR3, the DNA is TGTGCCAGCAGCGACTTGACAGGGAGTAGGGAGACCCAGTACTTC.

The gene calls are TRBV29-1 and TRBJ2-2, with TRBD1 identical over 10 bases. Germline-derived CDR1 and CDR2 are SQVTM and ANQGSEA. The CDR3 has 14 residues. Trimming at V came to 6 bases and at J to 8 bases, leaving 9 bases not matched to a gene. The CDR3 loop reads CSVKNGQGGGELFF. CDR3 DNA: TGCAGCGTCAAAAATGGACAGGGGGGTGGGGAGCTGTTTTTT.

This clonotype was seen a handful of times. The genes are TRBV20-1 and TRBJ1-4; possible D gene TRBD1, 6 bases. Trimming took off 6 bases at V and 7 bases at J, with 9 bases between the two ends. Germline V gene lookup returns CDR1 DFQATT and CDR2 SNEGSKA (reference sequence). CDR3 length: 11 residues. The CDR3: CSAARGEKLFF. The CDR3 DNA reads TGCAGTGCCGCCAGGGGTGAAAAACTGTTTTTT.

This rearrangement joins TRBV19 to TRBJ1-4, with 7 bases that match TRBD1. Losses at the gene ends were 4 bases for V and 8 bases for J; bases not matched to a gene: 16. Germline CDR1 and CDR2: LNHDA and SQIVND (reference sequence). The CDR3 runs to 17 residues. This CDR3 reads CASSSQGTGVKGEKLFF. Written as DNA, the CDR3 is TGTGCCAGTAGTAGCCAAGGCACAGGGGTTAAAGGAGAAAAACTGTTTTTT.

This clonotype was seen many times. This rearrangement joins TRBV6-1 to TRBJ1-5; a possible D gene is TRBD1 (6 bases). Looked up from germline, CDR1 is MNHNS and CDR2 is SASEGT. V gave up 3 bases and J gave up 0 bases, with 21 bases separating them. The CDR3 runs 19 residues. CDR3: CASSEGAGSLFYSNQPQHF. CDR3 nucleotides: TGTGCCAGCAGTGAGGGGGCAGGGTCCCTCTTTTATAGCAATCAGCCCCAGCATTTT.

This clonotype was counted many times. The chain uses TRBV20-1 and TRBJ1-2; 7 positions match TRBD1. Germline CDR1 is DFQATT and CDR2 is SNEGSKA (reference sequence). V shed 0 bases, J shed 6 bases, and the junction held 4 bases outside the gene matches. This CDR3 contains 13 residues. CDR3 in amino acids: CSARDEGADGYTF. DNA for the CDR3: TGCAGTGCTAGAGATGAGGGGGCGGATGGCTACACCTTC.

This clonotype showed up many times. The rearrangement links TRBV13 to TRBJ2-5, with a tentative D call TRBD1 (6 bases). The CDR3 spans 18 residues. Trimming shortened V by 1 base and J by 4 bases, and 22 bases separated the two germline ends. In germline, CDR1 is PRHDT, CDR2 FYEKMQ (reference sequence). For the CDR3, the DNA is TGTGCCAGCAGCTTAGCCCCTCCTCTGGCAGGGGTGGGAGAGACCCAGTACTTC. As protein: CASSLAPPLAGVGETQYF.

This clonotype showed up many times. J is TRBJ2-7 and V is TRBV27; TRBD2 matches 8 bases. Germline CDR1 is MNHEY and CDR2 is SMNVEV (reference sequence). Trimming took 5 bases from V and 4 from J; bases not matched to a gene: 10. The CDR3 is made up of 15 amino acids. The CDR3 DNA is TGTGCCAGCAGTCCTCAACTAGCGGTGGGATACGAGCAGTACTTC. Translating gives CASSPQLAVGYEQYF.

The J gene is TRBJ2-2, the V gene TRBV3-1; D unresolved. This CDR3 comprises 15 residues. The V end lost 1 base, the J end lost 0 bases, and 6 bases lay between the germline ends. Looked up from germline, CDR1 is LGHDT and CDR2 is YNNKEL (reference sequence). The CDR3: CASSQGAANTGELFF. Written as DNA, the CDR3 is TGTGCCAGCAGCCAAGGGGCCGCGAACACCGGGGAGCTGTTTTTT.